The clone carrying this TCR beta chain was seen more than once but under ten times. Its antigen is still unknown. The sample originates from a study of cytomegalovirus exposure and HLA in healthy donors. Findings of the study overall: Confirmation in vitro established that a few CMV-associated chains were specific for CMV antigens. Later analysis demonstrated an association between a missense DCLRE1C variant and TCR beta V- and J-gene trimming.

The PCR had 60 Vbeta and 13 Jbeta primers. Profiled with immunoSEQ multiplex PCR; TCRdb holds only in-frame clones, not every one. Of about 120,000 clones listed, approximately 80% are singletons. The CDR3 totals 12 residues. Germline assignment: CDR1 SGHRS and CDR2 YFSETQ. The V end lost 1 base, the J end lost 7 bases, and 6 bases lay between the germline ends. The clonotype originates from a woman aged 40 to 50 in good health and CMV-seropositive. Sequences were obtained from PBMCs. The chain couples TRBV5-1 to TRBJ2-1; D unclear. CDR3 nucleotides: TGCGCCAGCAGCTTGACCAGAAATGAGCAGTTCTTC. It is translated as CASSLTRNEQFF. The entire variable domain, with the rest obtained from reference TRBV5-1 and TRBJ2-1, is as follows: KAGVTQTPRYLIKTRGQQVTLSCSPISGHRSVSWYQQTPGQGLQFLFEYFSETQRNKGNFPGRFSGRQFSNSRSEMNVSTLELGDSALYLCASSLTRNEQFFGPGTRLTVL.